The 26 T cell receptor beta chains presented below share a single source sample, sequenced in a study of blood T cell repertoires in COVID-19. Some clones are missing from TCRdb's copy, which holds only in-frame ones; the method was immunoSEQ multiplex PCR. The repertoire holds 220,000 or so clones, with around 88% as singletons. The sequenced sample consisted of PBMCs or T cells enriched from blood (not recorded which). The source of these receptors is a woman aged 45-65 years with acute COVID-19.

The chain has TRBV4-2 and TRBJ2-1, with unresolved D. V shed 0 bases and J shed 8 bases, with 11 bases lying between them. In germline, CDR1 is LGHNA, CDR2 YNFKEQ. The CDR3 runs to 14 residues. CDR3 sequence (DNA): TGTGCCAGCAGCCAAGAATGGCAGATTGATGAGCAGTTCTTC. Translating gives CASSQEWQIDEQFF.

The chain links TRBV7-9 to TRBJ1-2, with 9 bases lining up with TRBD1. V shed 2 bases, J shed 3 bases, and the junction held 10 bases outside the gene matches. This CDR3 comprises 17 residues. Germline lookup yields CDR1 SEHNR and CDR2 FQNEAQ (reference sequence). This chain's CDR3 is CASSLIYGTGSDYGYTF. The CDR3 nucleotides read TGTGCCAGCAGCTTAATATATGGGACAGGGTCAGACTATGGCTACACCTTC.

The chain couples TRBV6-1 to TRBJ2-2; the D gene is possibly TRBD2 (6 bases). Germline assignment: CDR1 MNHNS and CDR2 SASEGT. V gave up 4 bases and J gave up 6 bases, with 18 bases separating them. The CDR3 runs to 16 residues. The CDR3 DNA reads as TGTGCCAGCAGTGTAGCCGGGAGCCTGACACCCGGGGAGCTGTTTTTT. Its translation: CASSVAGSLTPGELFF.

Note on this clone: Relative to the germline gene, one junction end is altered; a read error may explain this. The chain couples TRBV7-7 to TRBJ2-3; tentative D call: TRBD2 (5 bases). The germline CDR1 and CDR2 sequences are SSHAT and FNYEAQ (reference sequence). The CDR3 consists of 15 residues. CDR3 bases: TGTGCTAGCAGCCTTACCCGGGGTAGCGCAGATACGCAGTATTTT. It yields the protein CASSLTRGSADTQYF.

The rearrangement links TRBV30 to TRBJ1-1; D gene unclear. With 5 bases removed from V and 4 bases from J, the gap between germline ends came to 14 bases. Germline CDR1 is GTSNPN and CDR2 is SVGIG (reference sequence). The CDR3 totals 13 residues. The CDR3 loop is CAWDKASGTEAFF. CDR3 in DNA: TGTGCCTGGGACAAAGCTTCGGGCACTGAAGCTTTCTTT.

The CDR3 DNA follows: TGTGCCATCCTAGGACTAGCGGGAGGATCCTCGGGAGAGACCCAGTACTTC. Translating it yields CAILGLAGGSSGETQYF. This rearrangement joins TRBV14 to TRBJ2-5; 14 bases map to TRBD2. Germline V gene data show CDR1 as SGHDN and CDR2 as FVKESK. CDR3 length: 17 amino acids. V shed 10 bases and J 4 bases; nucleotides not matched to a gene: 14.

CDR3 loop: CASSLLAGGENEQFF. The CDR3 nucleotides are TGTGCCAGCAGCTTACTCGCGGGAGGGGAAAATGAGCAGTTCTTC. The chain carries TRBV11-2 and TRBJ2-1; 9 bases agree with TRBD2. The germline gives CDR1 SGHAT, CDR2 FQNNGV. This CDR3 is built from 15 residues. The junction had 6 bases not matched to a gene; V was cut back by 2 bases and J by 7 bases.

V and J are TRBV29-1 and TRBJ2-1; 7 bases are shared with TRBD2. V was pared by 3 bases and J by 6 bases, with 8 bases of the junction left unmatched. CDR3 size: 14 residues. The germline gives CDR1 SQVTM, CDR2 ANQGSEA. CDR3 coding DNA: TGCAGCGTTGATAGGACTAGGGGTATCAATGAGCAGTTCTTC. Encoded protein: CSVDRTRGINEQFF.

The CDR3 DNA reads TGTGCCAGCAGCCAAGAACTTAGCTCCTACAATGAGCAGTTCTTC. Its protein is CASSQELSSYNEQFF. V usage is TRBV3-1 (or the pseudogene TRBV3-2) and J usage is TRBJ2-1; D gene unclear. The CDR3 runs to 15 residues. Germline CDR1 LGHDT, CDR2 YNNKEL (reference sequence). The V end was cut by 0 bases, the J end by 0 bases, with 6 bases between.

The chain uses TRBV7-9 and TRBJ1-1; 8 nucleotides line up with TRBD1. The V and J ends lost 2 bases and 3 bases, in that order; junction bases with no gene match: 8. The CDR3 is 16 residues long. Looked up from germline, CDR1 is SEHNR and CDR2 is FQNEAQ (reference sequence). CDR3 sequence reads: CASSLRGRGRHTEAFF. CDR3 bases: TGTGCCAGCAGCTTAAGAGGCAGGGGGCGGCACACTGAAGCTTTCTTT.

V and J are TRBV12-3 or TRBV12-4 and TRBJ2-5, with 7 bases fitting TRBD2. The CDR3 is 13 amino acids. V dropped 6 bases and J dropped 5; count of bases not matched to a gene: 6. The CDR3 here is CASRPSGKETQYF. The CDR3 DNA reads TGTGCCAGCAGACCCAGCGGGAAGGAGACCCAGTACTTC.

CDR3 DNA: TGCGCCAGCAGCCATCTTGGAGGCGGGAGCGCCTACAATGAGCAGTTCTTC. It yields the protein CASSHLGGGSAYNEQFF. This chain uses TRBV4-1 with TRBJ2-1; 7 bases are a match to TRBD2. Germline lookup yields CDR1 MGHRA and CDR2 YSYEKL. V dropped 3 bases and J dropped 2; count of bases not matched to a gene: 10. This CDR3 spans 17 amino acids.

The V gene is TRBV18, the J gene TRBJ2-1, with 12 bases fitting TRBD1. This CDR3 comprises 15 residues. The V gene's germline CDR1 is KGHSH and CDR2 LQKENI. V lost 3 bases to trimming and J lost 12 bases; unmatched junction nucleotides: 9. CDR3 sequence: CASSPLGQGARAQFF. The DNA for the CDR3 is TGTGCCAGCTCACCCCTGGGACAGGGGGCTAGGGCGCAGTTCTTC.

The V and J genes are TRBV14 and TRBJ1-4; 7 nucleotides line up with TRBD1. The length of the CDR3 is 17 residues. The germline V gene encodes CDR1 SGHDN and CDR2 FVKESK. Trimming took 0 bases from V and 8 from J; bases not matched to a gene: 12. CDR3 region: CASSQEFGGTALEKLFF. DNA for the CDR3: TGTGCCAGCAGCCAAGAATTCGGAGGGACAGCTTTAGAAAAACTGTTTTTT.

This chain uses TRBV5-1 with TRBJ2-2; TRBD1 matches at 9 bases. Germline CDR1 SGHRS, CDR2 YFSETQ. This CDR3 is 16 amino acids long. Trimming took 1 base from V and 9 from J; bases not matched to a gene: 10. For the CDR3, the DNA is TGCGCCAGCAGCTTGAAGGGACAGGGTTGGCCTCGGGAGCTGTTTTTT. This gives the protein CASSLKGQGWPRELFF.

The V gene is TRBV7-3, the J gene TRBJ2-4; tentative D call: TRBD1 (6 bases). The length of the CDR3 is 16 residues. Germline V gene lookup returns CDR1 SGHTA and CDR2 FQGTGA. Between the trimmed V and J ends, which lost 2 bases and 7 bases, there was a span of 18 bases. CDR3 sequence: CASSLGKGPGQNIQYF. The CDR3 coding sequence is TGTGCCAGCAGCTTAGGAAAGGGACCCGGACAGAACATTCAGTACTTC.

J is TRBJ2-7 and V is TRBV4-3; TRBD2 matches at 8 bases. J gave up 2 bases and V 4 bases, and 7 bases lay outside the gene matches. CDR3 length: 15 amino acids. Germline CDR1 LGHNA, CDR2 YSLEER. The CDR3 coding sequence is TGCGCCAGCAGCCCGGGTAGCGGGACCGCCTACGAGCAGTACTTC. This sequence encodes CASSPGSGTAYEQYF.

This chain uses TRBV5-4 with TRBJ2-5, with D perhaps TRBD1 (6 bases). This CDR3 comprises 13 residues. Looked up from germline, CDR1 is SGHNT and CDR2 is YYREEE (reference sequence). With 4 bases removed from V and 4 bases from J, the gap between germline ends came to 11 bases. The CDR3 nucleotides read TGTGCCAGCAGCCCGGACAGCTTAGAGACCCAGTACTTC. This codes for CASSPDSLETQYF.

CDR3 in DNA: TGTGCCATCCAGGGGGATCCCTACGAGCAGTACTTC. It yields the protein CAIQGDPYEQYF. The chain has TRBV6-5 and TRBJ2-7; 7 bases fit TRBD1. In germline, CDR1 is MNHEY, CDR2 SVGAGI. CDR3 length equals 12 residues. Unmatched junction bases numbered 5, after V lost 10 bases and J lost 2 bases.

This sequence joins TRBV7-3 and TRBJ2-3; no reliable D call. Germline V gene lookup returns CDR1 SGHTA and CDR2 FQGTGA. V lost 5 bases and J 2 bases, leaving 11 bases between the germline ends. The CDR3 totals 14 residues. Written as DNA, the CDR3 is TGTGCCAGCAGCCGCTCTGGCCACACAGATACGCAGTATTTT. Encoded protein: CASSRSGHTDTQYF.

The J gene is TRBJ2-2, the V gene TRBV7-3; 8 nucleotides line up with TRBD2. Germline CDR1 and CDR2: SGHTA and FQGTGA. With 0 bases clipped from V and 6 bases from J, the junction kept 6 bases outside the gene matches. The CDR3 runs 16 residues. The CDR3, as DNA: TGTGCCAGCAGCTTAACAAGCGGGAGTGGCTCCGGGGAGCTGTTTTTT. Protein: CASSLTSGSGSGELFF.

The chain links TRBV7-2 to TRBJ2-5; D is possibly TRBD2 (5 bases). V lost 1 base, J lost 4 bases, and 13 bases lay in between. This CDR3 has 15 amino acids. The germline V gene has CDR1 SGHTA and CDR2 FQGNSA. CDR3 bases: TGTGCCAGCAGCTTAGTTGTTAGGACTGCAGAGACCCAGTACTTC. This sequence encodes CASSLVVRTAETQYF.

The CDR3 here is CASSLVQGPVLRELFF. For the CDR3, the DNA is TGCGCCAGCAGCTTGGTGCAGGGGCCAGTCCTTAGAGAGCTGTTTTTT. The V and J genes are TRBV5-1 and TRBJ2-2; D may be TRBD1 (6 bases). The CDR3 extends over 16 amino acids. CDR1 SGHRS and CDR2 YFSETQ come from the germline V gene. Trimming stripped 0 bases from V and 11 bases from J, with 20 bases between.

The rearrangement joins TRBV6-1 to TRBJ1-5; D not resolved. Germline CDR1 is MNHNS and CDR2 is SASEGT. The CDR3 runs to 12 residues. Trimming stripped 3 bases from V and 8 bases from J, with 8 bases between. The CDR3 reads CASSDSFEPQHF. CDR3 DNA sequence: TGTGCCAGCAGTGACAGTTTTGAGCCCCAGCATTTT.

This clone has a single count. As DNA, the CDR3 is TGTGCCAGTAGTATGGGACAGAATTCACCCCTCCACTTT. Translated, it gives CASSMGQNSPLHF. The genes are TRBV19 and TRBJ1-6, with 7 positions matching TRBD1. The CDR3 has 13 amino acids. The V gene's germline CDR1 is LNHDA and CDR2 SQIVND (reference sequence). J lost 7 bases, V lost 3 bases, and 0 bases had no gene match. The variable domain in full, with the rest retrieved from reference TRBV19 and TRBJ1-6, is DGGITQSPKYLFRKEGQNVTLSCEQNLNHDAMYWYRQDPGQGLRLIYYSQIVNDFQKGDIAEGYSVSREKKESFPLTVTSAQKNPTAFYLCASSMGQNSPLHFGNGTRLTVT.

The CDR3 protein is CASSRDRSSYEQYF. The CDR3 nucleotides are TGTGCCAGCAGCAGGGACAGGAGCTCCTACGAGCAGTACTTC. The rearrangement links TRBV2 to TRBJ2-7; TRBD1 aligns across 8 bases. The ends lost 6 bases at V and 0 bases at J; junction bases unmatched: 4. The CDR3 consists of 14 residues. Germline V gene lookup returns CDR1 SNHLY and CDR2 FYNNEI. The full variable domain, its missing parts supplied by reference TRBV2 and TRBJ2-7, is EPEVTQTPSHQVTQMGQEVILRCVPISNHLYFYWYRQILGQKVEFLVSFYNNEISEKSEIFDDQFSVERPDGSNFTLKIRSTKLEDSAMYFCASSRDRSSYEQYFGPGTRLTVT.